This TCR beta chain was recovered during a study of T cells expressing NK-cell markers (dated by TCRdb to 2018 to 2020). For the wider study: TCR beta-chain repertoires were profiled in sorted CD3+CD56+NKG2C+, CD3+CD56+NKG2C- and CD3+CD56-NKG2C+ T-cell subsets from about 8 donors. Of the eight sequenced donors, seven were found to be HCMV-seropositive and one was found to be HCMV-seronegative. Illumina HiSeq 2000/2500, MiSeq or NextSeq was used to sequence libraries as 2 x 150 bp reads. Randomly selected healthy volunteers, three men and five women, were used as the eight sequenced donors. Study-level results and caveats: Those dominant clonotypes were again the most abundant among CD3+CD56-NKG2C+ cells in four donors, at 28.3-60.1%. Whether the expanded NKG2C-expressing T cell clones were specific for HCMV antigens was left unclear. For about 6 donors, the dominant CD3+CD56+NKG2C+ clonotypes were among the top 10 CD8+ clonotypes and accounted for 1.0-7.0% of CD8+ T cells.

Of note for this clonotype: The antigen this receptor binds is unknown.

HCMV serostatus was determined by detecting HCMV-specific IgG in serum with a commercial ELISA kit. Peripheral blood mononuclear cells were isolated from blood by Ficoll density gradient centrifugation. Via the germline V gene, CDR1 is LGHNT and CDR2 FRNRAP. The CDR3 sequence holds 15 residues, the cysteine and phenylalanine included. The record lacks a DNA sequence. The data were produced on an Illumina HiSeq 2000. The TCR beta cDNA libraries were made using 5'RACE template switching, a step that added both a universal primer site and unique molecular identifiers. Synthesis of cDNA was primed from the TCR beta constant segment and was followed by two consecutive PCR amplification steps. As for the authors' bioinformatics: MIGEC was used to demultiplex reads and group the reads by UMI, and MiTCR was used to assemble and quantify clonotypes. Only TCR cDNA sequences supported by at least two reads were kept to exclude erroneous sequences. The tcR package was used for downstream repertoire analysis, and clonotypes were matched across fractions by CDR3 nucleotide sequence plus V segment. VDJmatch was used to annotate antigen specificity against VDJdb, with one amino acid substitution in CDR3 allowed. Each entry corresponds to one CDR3 protein sequence from reads that TCRdb reprocessed, and DNA is not given. These V and J calls originate from TCRdb's pipeline instead of the authors' own analysis. This specimen's table enumerates approximately 440,000 distinct CDR3 sequences. About 1.5% of the sample belongs to the ten largest clones.

The clonotype comes from a woman aged 45-59 years in good health. Donor details come from another sample of the same person, matched by shared clones. This receptor chain uses TRBV12-5 and TRBJ2-1. The specimen was blood T cells: a sorted CD56 or NKG2C T cell subset, CD4+ or CD8+ T cells, or bulk PBMC T cells (not recorded which). CDR3 loop: CASGLPGGSYNEQFF.